This T cell receptor beta chain was sequenced during a study of control samples from healthy donors and cancer patients. CDR3 size: 13 residues. Germline assignment: CDR1 MNHEY and CDR2 SMNVEV (reference sequence). V shed 2 bases and J shed 7 bases, with 11 bases lying between them. Here immunoSEQ multiplex PCR was the method, and the copy in TCRdb shows in-frame clones only, minus some. Of around 89,000 clones listed, almost 85% are singletons. This clone was counted only a few times. The chain recombines TRBV27 with TRBJ1-2, with D perhaps matching TRBD1 (5 bases). This TCR was sampled from a woman in her sixties in good health. The specimen sequenced was blood. The CDR3 sequence is CASSLMEGSGYTF. The CDR3 DNA follows: TGTGCCAGCAGTTTAATGGAGGGGTCTGGCTACACCTTC.